The clone carrying this T cell receptor (beta chain) appeared a few times. The antigen remains undetermined. This CDR3 is 16 amino acids long. Germline CDR1 and CDR2: MNHEY and SMNVEV (reference sequence). With 8 bases clipped from V and 7 bases from J, the junction kept 14 bases outside the gene matches. These data come from a study of CD8 T cells in ankylosing spondylitis. Whole-study findings and limits: Reportedly, significant enrichment of disease-linked clones occurred in matched ankylosing spondylitis synovial fluid. It appeared that ankylosing spondylitis blood was characterized by a TCR beta motif of several highly homologous variants. The disease-linked clones had a CD8+ phenotype and low blood frequencies.

TCRdb passed the 5' RACE reads through MiXCR, listing each CDR3 protein once. The data hold around 390,000 distinct CDR3 sequences, with 20% to 25% observed a single time. This receptor was identified in a male donor with ankylosing spondylitis. The J gene is TRBJ1-6, the V gene TRBV27; TRBD1 aligns across 7 bases. Specimen: blood, either unsorted or a sorted T cell fraction (not recorded which). The CDR3 nucleotides are TGTGCCAGCGGACGACAGGGCTTAGAGTCAAATTCACCCCTCCACTTT. Translation gives CASGRQGLESNSPLHF.